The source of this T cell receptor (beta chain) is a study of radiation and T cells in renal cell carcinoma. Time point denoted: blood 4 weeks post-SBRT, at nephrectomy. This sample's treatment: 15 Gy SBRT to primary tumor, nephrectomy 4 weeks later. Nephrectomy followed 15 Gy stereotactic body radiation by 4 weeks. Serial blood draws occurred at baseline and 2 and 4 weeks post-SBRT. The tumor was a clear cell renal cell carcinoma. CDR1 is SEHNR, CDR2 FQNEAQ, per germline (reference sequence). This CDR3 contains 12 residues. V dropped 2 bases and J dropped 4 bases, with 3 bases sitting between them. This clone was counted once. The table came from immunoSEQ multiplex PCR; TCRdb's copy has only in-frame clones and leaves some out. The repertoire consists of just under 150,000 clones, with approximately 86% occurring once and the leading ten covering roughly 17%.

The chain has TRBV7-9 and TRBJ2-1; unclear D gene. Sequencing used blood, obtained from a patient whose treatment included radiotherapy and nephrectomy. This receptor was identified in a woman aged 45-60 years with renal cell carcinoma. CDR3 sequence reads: CASSLSYNEQFF. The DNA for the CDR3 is TGTGCCAGCAGCTTATCATACAATGAGCAGTTCTTC.